The next 15 T cell receptor beta chains were all read from a single sample in a study of T cell responses to AZD1222 COVID-19 vaccine. TCRdb's copy holds only in-frame clones and misses some; the assay was immunoSEQ multiplex PCR. Of about 150,000 clones listed, roughly 90% are singletons. This sample comprised peripheral blood, obtained on day 0 of AZD1222 vaccination. Receptor source: an adult in good health.

The chain uses TRBV11-2 and TRBJ2-1; D ambiguous. V was clipped by 2 bases and J by 1 base, with 15 bases between them. Per germline, CDR1 SGHAT and CDR2 FQNNGV. The CDR3 consists of 17 residues. CDR3 nucleotides: TGTGCCAGCAGCTTATTGGGCCTGGCATTTTCCTACAATGAGCAGTTCTTC. Translating it yields CASSLLGLAFSYNEQFF.

The J gene is TRBJ2-7, the V gene TRBV6-5; no clear D. From germline, CDR1 is MNHEY and CDR2 SVGAGI. The CDR3 consists of 14 residues. V gave up 0 bases and J gave up 4 bases, with 10 bases separating them. Here the CDR3 DNA reads TGTGCCAGCAGTTACTCGAAGATAGCTTACGAGCAGTACTTC. Translated: CASSYSKIAYEQYF.

The chain is built from TRBV7-2 and TRBJ1-2, with TRBD1 as a possible D gene (5 bases). The germline gives CDR1 SGHTA, CDR2 FQGNSA. The V gene lost 8 bases and the J gene lost 0 bases, with 13 bases spanning the gap. This CDR3 has 14 amino acids. The CDR3 spells CASAPGSPNYGYTF. DNA of the CDR3: TGTGCCAGCGCACCAGGGAGTCCTAACTATGGCTACACCTTC.

J is TRBJ1-1 and V is TRBV7-3, with D tentatively TRBD1 (5 bases). V gave up 4 bases and J gave up 1 base, with 10 bases separating them. This CDR3 has 14 residues. The germline CDR1 and CDR2 sequences are SGHTA and FQGTGA. CDR3 DNA sequence: TGTGCCAGCAGCTCGGGACTCACGAACACTGAAGCTTTCTTT. This sequence encodes CASSSGLTNTEAFF. Full variable domain (rest looked up from reference TRBV7-3 and TRBJ1-1): GAGVSQTPSNKVTEKGKYVELRCDPISGHTALYWYRQSLGQGPEFLIYFQGTGAADDSGLPNDRFFAVRPEGSVSTLKIQRTERGDSAVYLCASSSGLTNTEAFFGQGTRLTVV.

J is TRBJ2-2 and V is TRBV9; D unresolved. The germline V gene encodes CDR1 SGDLS and CDR2 YYNGEE. This CDR3 has 17 amino acids. The V and J ends lost 0 bases and 1 base respectively, with 13 bases between them. The CDR3 reads CASSVDEAVWNTGELFF. The DNA for the CDR3 is TGTGCCAGCAGCGTAGACGAGGCGGTCTGGAACACCGGGGAGCTGTTTTTT.

The chain employs TRBV2 and TRBJ1-1, with unresolved D. The germline CDR1 and CDR2 sequences are SNHLY and FYNNEI. V gave up 11 bases and J gave up 6 bases, with 13 bases separating them. CDR3 length: 11 residues. The CDR3 bases are TGTGCCGGCTCTGTAGTGGCTGAAGCTTTCTTT. As protein: CAGSVVAEAFF.

This chain uses TRBV30 with TRBJ2-7; a weak D match, TRBD2 (6 bases). Trimming took 0 bases from V and 10 from J, leaving 19 bases between them. The germline V gene has CDR1 GTSNPN and CDR2 SVGIG (reference sequence). This CDR3 has 14 amino acids. This chain's CDR3 is CAWSVGREAIRQYF. In nucleotides, the CDR3 is TGTGCCTGGAGTGTTGGCAGGGAGGCGATTCGACAGTACTTC. Full variable domain (rest looked up from reference TRBV30 and TRBJ2-7): SQTIHQWPATLVQPVGSPLSLECTVEGTSNPNLYWYRQAAGRGLQLLFYSVGIGQISSEVPQNLSASRPQDRQFILSSKKLLLSDSGFYLCAWSVGREAIRQYFGPGTRLTVT.

CDR3 sequence reads: CASSSGQGRFGFAFF. For the CDR3, the DNA is TGCGCCAGCAGCTCAGGACAGGGTCGGTTCGGGTTCGCTTTCTTT. The chain links TRBV5-1 to TRBJ1-1; 8 bases fit TRBD1. Per germline, CDR1 SGHRS and CDR2 YFSETQ. CDR3 size: 15 residues. Trimming cost V 3 bases and J 11 bases; bases outside gene matches: 15.

The chain links TRBV12-3 or TRBV12-4 to TRBJ2-1; D is undetermined. Trimming removed 10 bases at V and 6 bases at J, with 13 bases between. CDR3 length: 12 amino acids. CDR3 nucleotide sequence: TGTGCCACCCAGTATTCATTCAATGAGCAGTTCTTC. It is translated as CATQYSFNEQFF.

The CDR3 loop reads CASSTTDYGYTF. The DNA for the CDR3 is TGTGCCAGCAGTACGACAGACTATGGCTACACCTTC. This chain joins TRBV6-2 or TRBV6-3 and TRBJ1-2, with a possible D match to TRBD1 (5 bases). The CDR3 runs to 12 residues. Germline V CDR1 and CDR2: MNHEY, SVGEGT. The ends were cut back, 5 bases at V and 3 bases at J, with 7 bases in the middle.

The chain recombines TRBV6-5 with TRBJ2-3; 11 positions match TRBD1. The V segment lost 5 bases and the J segment 8 bases; nucleotides outside the gene matches: 9. Germline lookup yields CDR1 MNHEY and CDR2 SVGAGI. The CDR3 is made up of 15 amino acids. CDR3 nucleotide sequence: TGTGCCAGCAGTCCCGGGACAGGGGGGCTGGGTACGCAGTATTTT. Its protein product is CASSPGTGGLGTQYF.

The chain combines TRBV12-3 or TRBV12-4 with TRBJ2-7; tentative D call: TRBD1 (6 bases). The CDR3 has 12 residues. The ends were cut back, 8 bases at V and 3 bases at J, with 11 bases in the middle. The CDR3 loop reads CASSGQRYEQYF. As DNA, the CDR3 is TGTGCCAGCTCGGGACAACGCTACGAGCAGTACTTC.

This chain links TRBV28 with TRBJ1-2; 7 bases fit TRBD1. Germline loops: CDR1 MDHEN, CDR2 SYDVKM. V was clipped by 5 bases and J by 6 bases; unmatched bases: 6. The CDR3 sequence is 13 residues long. As DNA, the CDR3 is TGTGCCAGCAGTCTCGGGACAGCTGATGGCTACACCTTC. This encodes CASSLGTADGYTF.

This CDR3 reads CASSLTGTFSYEQYF. Here the CDR3 DNA reads TGTGCCAGCAGTTTAACCGGGACCTTCTCCTACGAGCAGTACTTC. The J gene is TRBJ2-7, the V gene TRBV27; D is perhaps TRBD1 or TRBD2 (5 bases each). With 2 bases removed from V and 0 bases from J, the gap between germline ends came to 11 bases. Germline CDR1 MNHEY, CDR2 SMNVEV (reference sequence). This CDR3 comprises 15 residues.

The chain combines TRBV30 with TRBJ1-2; 10 nucleotides match TRBD1. The trim removed 4 bases at V and 8 bases at J, leaving 4 bases unmatched. Germline lookup yields CDR1 GTSNPN and CDR2 SVGIG (reference sequence). The CDR3 runs 12 residues. DNA for the CDR3: TGTGCCTGGATGCGGGACAGGGGAGGCTACACCTTC. Its protein is CAWMRDRGGYTF.